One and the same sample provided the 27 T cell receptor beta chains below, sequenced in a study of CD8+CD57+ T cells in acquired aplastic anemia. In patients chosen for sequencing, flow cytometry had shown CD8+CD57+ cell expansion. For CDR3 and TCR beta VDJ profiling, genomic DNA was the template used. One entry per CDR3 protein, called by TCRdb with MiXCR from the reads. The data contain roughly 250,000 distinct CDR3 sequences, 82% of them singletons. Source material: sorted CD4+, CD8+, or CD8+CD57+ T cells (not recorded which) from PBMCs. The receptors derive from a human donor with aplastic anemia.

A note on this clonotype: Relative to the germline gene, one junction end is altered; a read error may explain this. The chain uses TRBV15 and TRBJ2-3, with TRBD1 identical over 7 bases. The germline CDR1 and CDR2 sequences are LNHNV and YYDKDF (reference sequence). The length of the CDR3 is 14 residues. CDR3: CATSTQGLQDTQYF. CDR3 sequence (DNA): TGTGCCACCAGCACACAGGGGTTGCAAGATACCCAGTACTTT.

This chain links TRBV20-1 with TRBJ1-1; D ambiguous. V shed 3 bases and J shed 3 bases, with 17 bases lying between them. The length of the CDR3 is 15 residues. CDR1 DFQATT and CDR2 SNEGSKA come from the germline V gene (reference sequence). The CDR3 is CSASSYGHKDTEAFF. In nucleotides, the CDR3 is TGCAGTGCTAGTAGTTACGGGCACAAGGACACTGAAGCTTTCTTT.

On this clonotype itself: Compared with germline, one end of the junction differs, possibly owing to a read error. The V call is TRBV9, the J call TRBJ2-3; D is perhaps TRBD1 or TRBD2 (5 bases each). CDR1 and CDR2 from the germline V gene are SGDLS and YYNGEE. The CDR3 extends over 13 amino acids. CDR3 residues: CASGDGATATQFF. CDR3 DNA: TGTGCCAGCGGGGACGGGGCCACAGCGACGCAGTTTTTT.

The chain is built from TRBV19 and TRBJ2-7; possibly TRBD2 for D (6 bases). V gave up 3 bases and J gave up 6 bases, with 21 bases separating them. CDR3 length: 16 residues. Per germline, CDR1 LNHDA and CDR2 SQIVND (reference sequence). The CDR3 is CASSISGEYNLAEQYV. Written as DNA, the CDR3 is TGTGCCAGTAGTATTTCGGGAGAGTACAACCTGGCCGAGCAGTACGTC.

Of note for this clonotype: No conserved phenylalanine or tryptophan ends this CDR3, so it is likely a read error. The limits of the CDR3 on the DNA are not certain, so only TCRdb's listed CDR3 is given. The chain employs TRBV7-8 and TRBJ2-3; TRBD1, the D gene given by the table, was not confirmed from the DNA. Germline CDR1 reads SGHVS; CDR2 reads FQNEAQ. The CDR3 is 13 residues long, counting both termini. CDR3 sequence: CASSLGGRADTQY.

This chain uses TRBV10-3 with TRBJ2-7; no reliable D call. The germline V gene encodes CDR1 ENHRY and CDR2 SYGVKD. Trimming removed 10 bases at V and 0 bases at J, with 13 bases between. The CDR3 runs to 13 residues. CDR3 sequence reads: CASSQDPSYEQYF. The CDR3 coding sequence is TGTGCCAGCAGCCAAGATCCCTCCTACGAGCAGTACTTC.

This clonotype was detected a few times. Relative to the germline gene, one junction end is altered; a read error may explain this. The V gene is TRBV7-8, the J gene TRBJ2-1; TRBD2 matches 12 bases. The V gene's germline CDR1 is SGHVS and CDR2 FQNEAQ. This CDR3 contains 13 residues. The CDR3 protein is CASGDGLAGSLSF. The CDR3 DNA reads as TGTGCCAGCGGAGACGGACTAGCGGGAAGTCTGTCCTTC.

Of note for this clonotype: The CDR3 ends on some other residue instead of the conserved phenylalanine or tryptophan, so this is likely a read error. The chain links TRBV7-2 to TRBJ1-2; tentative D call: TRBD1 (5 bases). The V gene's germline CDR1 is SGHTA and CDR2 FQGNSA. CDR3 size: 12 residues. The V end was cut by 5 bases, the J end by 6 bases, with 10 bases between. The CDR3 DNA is TGTGCCAGCAGCCAGGGAGGGGATGGCTACACCCTC. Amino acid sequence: CASSQGGDGYTL.

The CDR3 sequence is CATRSQGPYGYTF. CDR3 coding DNA: TGTGCCACCCGAAGCCAGGGGCCCTATGGCTACACCTTC. V and J are TRBV10-3 and TRBJ1-2; a weak D match, TRBD1 (6 bases). Trimming removed 10 bases at V and 4 bases at J, with 16 bases between. In germline, CDR1 is ENHRY, CDR2 SYGVKD. This CDR3 is built from 13 residues.

CDR3 coding DNA: TGCGCCAGCAGCTTTCGGCCGGGAGCTACAGCCCTTTCCTACGAGCAGTACGTC. Residues: CASSFRPGATALSYEQYV. The chain employs TRBV5-1 and TRBJ2-7; tentative D call: TRBD2 (6 bases). From germline, CDR1 is SGHRS and CDR2 YFSETQ. The CDR3 runs to 18 residues. The V gene lost 2 bases and the J gene lost 1 base, with 22 bases spanning the gap.

The CDR3 DNA follows: TGCAGCGTATACGACAGCTACACTGAAGCTTTCTTT. Translated, it gives CSVYDSYTEAFF. The V call is TRBV29-1, the J call TRBJ1-1, with D maybe TRBD1 (5 bases). This CDR3 is built from 12 residues. V lost 6 bases, J lost 3 bases, and 11 bases lay in between. Germline assignment: CDR1 SQVTM and CDR2 ANQGSEA.

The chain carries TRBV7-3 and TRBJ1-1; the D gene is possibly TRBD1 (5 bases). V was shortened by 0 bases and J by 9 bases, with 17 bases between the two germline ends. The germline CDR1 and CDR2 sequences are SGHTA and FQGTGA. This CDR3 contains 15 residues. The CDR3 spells CASSLTQRGYYKAFF. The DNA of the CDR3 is TGTGCCAGCAGCTTAACGCAGCGGGGGTACTACAAAGCTTTCTTT.

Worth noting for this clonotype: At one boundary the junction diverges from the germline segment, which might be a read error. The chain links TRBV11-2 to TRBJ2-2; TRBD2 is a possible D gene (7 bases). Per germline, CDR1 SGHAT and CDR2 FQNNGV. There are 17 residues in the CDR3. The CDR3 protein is CASSLDMGGPNTGELFF. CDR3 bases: TGCGCCAGCAGCCTAGACATGGGGGGGCCGAACACCGGGGAGCTGTTTTTT.

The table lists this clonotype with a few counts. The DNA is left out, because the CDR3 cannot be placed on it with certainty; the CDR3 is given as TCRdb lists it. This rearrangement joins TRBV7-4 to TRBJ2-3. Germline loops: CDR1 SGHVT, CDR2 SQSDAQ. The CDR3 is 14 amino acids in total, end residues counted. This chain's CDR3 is CASSVVVTSSTSDF.

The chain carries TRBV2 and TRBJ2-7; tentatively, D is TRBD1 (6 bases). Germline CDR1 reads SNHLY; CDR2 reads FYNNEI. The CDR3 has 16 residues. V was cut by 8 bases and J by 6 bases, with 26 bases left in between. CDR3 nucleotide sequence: TGTGCCAGCGGGACACCGGGCAAGGAGAACCTGGCCGAGCAGTACGTC. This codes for CASGTPGKENLAEQYV.

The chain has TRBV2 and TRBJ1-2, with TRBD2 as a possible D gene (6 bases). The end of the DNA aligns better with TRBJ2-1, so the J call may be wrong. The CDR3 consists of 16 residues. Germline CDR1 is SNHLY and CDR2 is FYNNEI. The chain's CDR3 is CASSESSDGLVNEQFF. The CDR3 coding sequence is TGTGCCAGCAGCGAATCTAGCGACGGGCTCGTCAATGAGCAGTTCTTC.

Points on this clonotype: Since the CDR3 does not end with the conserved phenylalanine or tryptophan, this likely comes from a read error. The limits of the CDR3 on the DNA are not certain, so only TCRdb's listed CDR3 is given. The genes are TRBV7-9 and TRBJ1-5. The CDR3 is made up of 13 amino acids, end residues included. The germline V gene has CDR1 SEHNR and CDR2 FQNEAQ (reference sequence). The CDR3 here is CASSHTRAQSHSS.

CDR3 region: CSAASNPGLAASGTQYF. DNA of the CDR3: TGCAGTGCCGCGAGCAACCCGGGACTAGCGGCCTCAGGTACGCAGTATTTT. This sequence joins TRBV20-1 and TRBJ2-3; 11 positions agree with TRBD2. CDR3 length equals 17 residues. Germline V gene sequence: CDR1 DFQATT, CDR2 SNEGSKA (reference sequence). The junction had 19 bases not matched to a gene; V was cut back by 6 bases and J by 8 bases.

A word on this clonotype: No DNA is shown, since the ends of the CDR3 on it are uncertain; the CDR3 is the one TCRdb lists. The CDR3 is CASSVGSGTQYFYV. The chain combines TRBV9 with TRBJ2-7. The CDR3 is 14 residues long, counting both termini. Germline V gene lookup returns CDR1 SGDLS and CDR2 YYNGEE.

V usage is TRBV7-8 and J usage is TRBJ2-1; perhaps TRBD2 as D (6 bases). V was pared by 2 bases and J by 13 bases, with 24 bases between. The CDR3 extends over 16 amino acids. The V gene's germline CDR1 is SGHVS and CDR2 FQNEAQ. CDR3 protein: CASSLQGGGESDYQFF. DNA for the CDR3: TGTGCCAGCAGCTTACAGGGAGGCGGCGAGAGCGATTATCAGTTCTTC.

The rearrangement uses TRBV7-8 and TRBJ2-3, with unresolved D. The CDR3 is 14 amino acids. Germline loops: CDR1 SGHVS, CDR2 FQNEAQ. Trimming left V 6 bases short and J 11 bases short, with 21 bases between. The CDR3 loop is CASSYVRGHYKQYF. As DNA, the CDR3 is TGTGCCAGCAGTTACGTGCGAGGTCACTATAAGCAGTATTTT.

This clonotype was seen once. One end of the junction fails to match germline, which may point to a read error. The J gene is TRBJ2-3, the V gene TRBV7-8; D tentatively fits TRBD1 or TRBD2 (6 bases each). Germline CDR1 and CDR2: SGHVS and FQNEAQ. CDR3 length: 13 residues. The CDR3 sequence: CASGDGGGAKPHF. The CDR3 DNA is TGTGCCAGCGGGGACGGGGGCGGAGCTAAGCCGCATTTT.

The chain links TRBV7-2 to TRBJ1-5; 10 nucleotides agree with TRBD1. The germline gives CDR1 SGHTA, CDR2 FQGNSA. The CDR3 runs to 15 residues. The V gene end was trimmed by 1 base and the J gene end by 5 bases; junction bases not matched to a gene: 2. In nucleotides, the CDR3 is TGTGCCAGCAGCTTAGACGGACAGGGGGATCAGCCCCAGCATTTT. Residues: CASSLDGQGDQPQHF.

CDR3: CASSAQTAGAEAFF. For the CDR3, the DNA is TGTGCCAGCAGCGCCCAGACAGCTGGCGCTGAAGCGTTTTTT. The chain uses TRBV9 and TRBJ1-4; possibly TRBD1 for D (5 bases). CDR3 size: 14 residues. Germline CDR1 SGDLS, CDR2 YYNGEE. V shed 3 bases and J shed 16 bases, with 22 bases lying between them.

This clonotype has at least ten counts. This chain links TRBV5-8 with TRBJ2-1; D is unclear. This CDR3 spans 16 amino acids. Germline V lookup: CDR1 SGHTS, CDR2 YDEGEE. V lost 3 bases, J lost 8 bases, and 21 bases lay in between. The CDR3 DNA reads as TGTGCCAGCAGCTCCCGAGCCGGGCCTGAGATGGATGAGCAGTTCTTC. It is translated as CASSSRAGPEMDEQFF. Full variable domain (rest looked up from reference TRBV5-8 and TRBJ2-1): EAGVTQSPTHLIKTRGQQATLRCSPISGHTSVYWYQQALGLGLQFLLWYDEGEERNRGNFPPRFSGRQFPNYSSELNVNALELEDSALYLCASSSRAGPEMDEQFFGPGTRLTVL.

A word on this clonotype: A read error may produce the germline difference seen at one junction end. In nucleotides, the CDR3 is TGTGCCAGCAGCTTTGGAAGAAGCGGGGGGGGCTATGAGTTC. Translated: CASSFGRSGGGYEF. The V gene is TRBV7-9, the J gene TRBJ1-2; possible D gene TRBD1, 6 bases. In germline, CDR1 is SEHNR, CDR2 FQNEAQ (reference sequence). The CDR3 runs 14 residues. Full variable domain (rest looked up from reference TRBV7-9 and TRBJ1-2): DTGVSQNPRHKITKRGQNVTFRCDPISEHNRLYWYRQTLGQGPEFLTYFQNEAQLEKSRLLSDRFSAERPKGSFSTLEIQRTEQGDSAMYLCASSFGRSGGGYEFGSGTRLTVV.

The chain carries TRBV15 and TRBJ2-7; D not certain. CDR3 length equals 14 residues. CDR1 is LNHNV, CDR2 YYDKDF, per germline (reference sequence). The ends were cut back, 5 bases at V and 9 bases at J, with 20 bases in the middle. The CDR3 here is CATSGGARQDAQYF. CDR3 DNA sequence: TGTGCCACCAGCGGTGGCGCACGCCAAGACGCGCAGTACTTC.